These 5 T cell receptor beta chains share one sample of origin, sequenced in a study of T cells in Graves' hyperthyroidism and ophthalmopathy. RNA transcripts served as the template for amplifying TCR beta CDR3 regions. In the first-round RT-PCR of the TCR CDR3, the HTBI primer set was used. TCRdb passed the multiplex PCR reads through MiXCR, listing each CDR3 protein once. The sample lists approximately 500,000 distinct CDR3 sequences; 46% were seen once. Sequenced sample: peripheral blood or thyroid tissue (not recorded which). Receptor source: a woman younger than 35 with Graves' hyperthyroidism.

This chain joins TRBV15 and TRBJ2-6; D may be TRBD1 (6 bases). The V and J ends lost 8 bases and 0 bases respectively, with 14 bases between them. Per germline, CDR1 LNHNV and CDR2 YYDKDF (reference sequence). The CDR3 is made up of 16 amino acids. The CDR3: CATWRVQGSGANVLTF. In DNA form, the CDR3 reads TGTGCCACCTGGCGGGTACAGGGCTCTGGGGCCAACGTCCTGACTTTC.

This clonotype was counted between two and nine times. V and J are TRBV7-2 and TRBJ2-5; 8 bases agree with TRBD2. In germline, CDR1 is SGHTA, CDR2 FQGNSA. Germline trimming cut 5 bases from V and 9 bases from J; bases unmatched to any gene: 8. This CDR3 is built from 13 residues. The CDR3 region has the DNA TGTGCCAGCAGCCCGGGAGGGGGTCAGCCCCAGTACTTC. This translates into CASSPGGGQPQYF.

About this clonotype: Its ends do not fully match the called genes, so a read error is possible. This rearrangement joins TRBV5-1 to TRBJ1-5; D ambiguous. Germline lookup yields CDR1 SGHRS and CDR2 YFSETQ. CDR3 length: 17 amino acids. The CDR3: CASSRGGSGFVRQPQHF. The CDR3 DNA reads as TGTGCCAGCAGCCGAGGCGGGAGTGGGTTCGTCCGGCAGCCCCAGCATTTT.

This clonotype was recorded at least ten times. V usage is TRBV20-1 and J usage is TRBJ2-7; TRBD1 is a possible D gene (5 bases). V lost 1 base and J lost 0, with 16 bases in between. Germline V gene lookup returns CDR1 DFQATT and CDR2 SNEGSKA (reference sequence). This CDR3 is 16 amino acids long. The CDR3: CSARALGRSSSYEQYF. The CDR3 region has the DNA TGCAGTGCTAGAGCTCTGGGGCGTTCAAGCTCCTACGAGCAGTACTTC.

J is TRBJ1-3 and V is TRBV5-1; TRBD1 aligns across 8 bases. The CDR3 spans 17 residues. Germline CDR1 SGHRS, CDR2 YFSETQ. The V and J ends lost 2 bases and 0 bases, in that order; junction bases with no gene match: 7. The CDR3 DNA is TGCGCCAGCAGCTTAGGGACAGGAGATCTCTCTGGAAACACCATATATTTT. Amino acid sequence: CASSLGTGDLSGNTIYF.